The 17 T cell receptor beta chains below were found in one sample sequenced in a study of beta chain features in type 1 diabetes. Investigators reverse transcribed all isolated RNA, so they sequenced expressed TCRB transcripts. TCRdb keeps only in-frame clones here, not all; method: immunoSEQ multiplex PCR. The sample has 300,000 to 450,000 clones, roughly 12% seen once. Material: naive CD4+ T cells from blood. Receptors originate from a young man in good health.

The chain couples TRBV28 to TRBJ1-5; TRBD1 might be the D (5 bases). CDR1 and CDR2 (germline): MDHEN, SYDVKM. The CDR3 sequence is 15 residues long. Trimming took off 3 bases at V and 2 bases at J, with 11 bases between the two ends. CDR3 DNA: TGTGCCAGCAGTTTCCTTTCCAGGGGCAATCAGCCCCAGCATTTT. Protein product: CASSFLSRGNQPQHF.

This clone appeared a few times. The chain combines TRBV9 with TRBJ1-1; D not resolved. The germline V and J ends were trimmed by 4 bases and 5 bases, with 12 bases remaining between them. Germline CDR1 is SGDLS and CDR2 is YYNGEE. CDR3 length: 13 residues. The CDR3 DNA follows: TGTGCCAGCAGCTTCGGAGGAGAAACTGAAGCTTTCTTT. This translates into CASSFGGETEAFF.

The CDR3 loop is CASRTSGSYNEQFF. For the CDR3, the DNA is TGTGCCAGCAGGACTAGCGGCTCCTACAATGAGCAGTTCTTC. V usage is TRBV6-5 and J usage is TRBJ2-1; 9 bases match TRBD2. V was pared by 6 bases and J by 0 bases, with 0 bases of the junction left unmatched. Germline CDR1 reads MNHEY; CDR2 reads SVGAGI. This CDR3 contains 14 residues.

The sample holds a few counts of this clone. The CDR3: CASSLASGGLDTQYF. The CDR3 DNA is TGTGCCAGTAGCCTCGCTAGCGGTGGACTGGATACGCAGTATTTT. The chain has TRBV19 and TRBJ2-3; TRBD2 aligns across 7 bases. CDR3 size: 15 residues. The V gene's germline CDR1 is LNHDA and CDR2 SQIVND (reference sequence). V lost 6 bases, J lost 6 bases, and 12 bases stayed unmatched.

This clone was counted between two and nine times. This chain joins TRBV4-1 and TRBJ2-7, with TRBD2 identical over 10 bases. The J segment lost 2 bases and the V segment lost 1 base, leaving 8 bases of the junction unmatched. The CDR3 extends over 17 amino acids. Germline assignment: CDR1 MGHRA and CDR2 YSYEKL. DNA for the CDR3: TGCGCCAGCAGCCAAGGTTGGGAGCTAGCGGGGGCCTACGAGCAGTACTTC. Encoded protein: CASSQGWELAGAYEQYF.

This clone was detected a few times. This rearrangement joins TRBV21-1 to TRBJ2-5; the table names TRBD2, a call not compared with the DNA. TRBV21-1 is assigned pseudogene status. This CDR3 spans 14 amino acids. The CDR3 loop reads CATTPGSRGETQYF. CDR3 nucleotides: TGTGCCACCACGCCGGGGTCTCGCGGAGAGACCCAGTACTTC.

The chain combines TRBV10-3 with TRBJ2-2; D unresolved. This CDR3 region has 13 residues. Germline lookup yields CDR1 ENHRY and CDR2 SYGVKD. Deletions cut 1 base from V and 5 bases from J, with 5 bases between. The CDR3 spells CAISEWQTGELFF. CDR3 DNA sequence: TGTGCCATCAGTGAGTGGCAGACCGGGGAGCTGTTTTTT.

The rearrangement uses TRBV4-3 and TRBJ2-2; 8 positions agree with TRBD2. The V gene end was trimmed by 4 bases and the J gene end by 4 bases; junction bases not matched to a gene: 8. Germline CDR1 is LGHNA and CDR2 is YSLEER. This CDR3 comprises 16 residues. CDR3: CASSLLAGTVTGELFF. CDR3 coding DNA: TGCGCCAGCAGCCTTTTAGCGGGGACGGTCACCGGGGAGCTGTTTTTT.

The table lists this clone with a few counts. The V gene is TRBV9, the J gene TRBJ2-7; 8 bases match TRBD1. This CDR3 comprises 15 residues. V trimming: 0 bases; J trimming: 3 bases; junction bases outside the gene matches: 5. Per the germline V gene, CDR1 is SGDLS and CDR2 is YYNGEE. The CDR3 loop reads CASSVEGQGFYEQYF. DNA of the CDR3: TGTGCCAGCAGCGTAGAAGGACAGGGCTTCTACGAGCAGTACTTC.

In its sample, this clone was seen once. V is TRBV18 and J is TRBJ2-7; 8 bases are a match to TRBD2. From germline, CDR1 is KGHSH and CDR2 LQKENI. The CDR3 length is 14 residues. J was trimmed by 1 base and V by 4 bases; bases with no gene match: 3. The CDR3 loop is CASSLAGRSYEQYF. CDR3 sequence (DNA): TGTGCCAGCTCACTAGCGGGGAGGTCCTACGAGCAGTACTTC.

This clone was recorded a few times. The rearrangement links TRBV11-1 to TRBJ2-1; 9 bases match TRBD2. The CDR3 contains 13 residues. Germline V gene lookup returns CDR1 SGHAT and CDR2 FQDESV (reference sequence). V lost 8 bases to trimming and J lost 8 bases; unmatched junction nucleotides: 7. CDR3 bases: TGTGCCAGCGGTAGTAGCGGGAGAGATGAGCAGTTCTTC. Its translation: CASGSSGRDEQFF.

CDR3 in amino acids: CASSFRAGGPRDTQYF. In DNA, the CDR3 is TGTGCCAGCTCCTTTCGGGCGGGGGGGCCGAGAGATACGCAGTATTTT. This chain joins TRBV7-2 and TRBJ2-3; 9 nucleotides align to TRBD2. CDR3 length: 16 amino acids. The germline CDR1 and CDR2 sequences are SGHTA and FQGNSA. V was pared by 8 bases and J by 5 bases, with 14 bases of the junction left unmatched.

This clone was seen a handful of times. This CDR3 is CASSPVGGDIQYF. Written as DNA, the CDR3 is TGTGCCAGCAGCCCCGTCGGGGGAGACATTCAGTACTTC. The chain uses TRBV7-3 and TRBJ2-4, with D maybe TRBD2 (6 bases). Trimming shortened V by 5 bases and J by 8 bases, and 13 bases separated the two germline ends. This CDR3 region has 13 residues. CDR1 and CDR2 (germline): SGHTA, FQGTGA.

This clone came up a few times. The chain recombines TRBV6-5 with TRBJ1-1; 7 nucleotides align to TRBD1. Trimming cost V 4 bases and J 2 bases; bases outside gene matches: 4. Germline CDR1 is MNHEY and CDR2 is SVGAGI. The CDR3 extends over 14 amino acids. CDR3 amino acids: CASSSRDRNTEAFF. The CDR3, as DNA: TGTGCCAGCAGTTCCCGGGACAGAAACACTGAAGCTTTCTTT.

The CDR3 DNA sequence: TGTGCCAGCAGCCCCGGGGAGGGGCGGCAGCCCCAGCATTTT. This sequence encodes CASSPGEGRQPQHF. J is TRBJ1-5 and V is TRBV7-8; TRBD1 might be the D (5 bases). Germline V CDR1 and CDR2: SGHVS, FQNEAQ. The CDR3 is 14 residues long. V was clipped by 5 bases and J by 7 bases, with 15 bases between them. Looking up the rest from reference TRBV7-8 and TRBJ1-5 gives the full variable domain: GAGVSQSPRYKVAKRGQDVALRCDPISGHVSLFWYQQALGQGPEFLTYFQNEAQLDKSGLPSDRFFAERPEGSVSTLKIQRTQQEDSAVYLCASSPGEGRQPQHFGDGTRLSIL.

The J gene is TRBJ2-7, the V gene TRBV28, with TRBD2 identical over 8 bases. The CDR3 loop spans 13 amino acids. The V segment lost 7 bases and the J segment 3 bases; nucleotides outside the gene matches: 5. Germline V gene lookup returns CDR1 MDHEN and CDR2 SYDVKM. The CDR3 nucleotides are TGTGCCAGCATGCTAGCGGGCCTCTACGAGCAGTACTTC. Protein sequence: CASMLAGLYEQYF.

The rearrangement joins TRBV9 to TRBJ2-3, with 14 bases that match TRBD2. V was clipped by 4 bases and J by 4 bases; unmatched bases: 11. The CDR3 extends over 18 amino acids. Germline V gives CDR1 SGDLS, CDR2 YYNGEE. The CDR3 is CASSRRGTSGGSPDTQYF. CDR3 in DNA: TGTGCCAGCAGCCGCAGGGGGACTAGCGGGGGTAGCCCAGATACGCAGTATTTT.